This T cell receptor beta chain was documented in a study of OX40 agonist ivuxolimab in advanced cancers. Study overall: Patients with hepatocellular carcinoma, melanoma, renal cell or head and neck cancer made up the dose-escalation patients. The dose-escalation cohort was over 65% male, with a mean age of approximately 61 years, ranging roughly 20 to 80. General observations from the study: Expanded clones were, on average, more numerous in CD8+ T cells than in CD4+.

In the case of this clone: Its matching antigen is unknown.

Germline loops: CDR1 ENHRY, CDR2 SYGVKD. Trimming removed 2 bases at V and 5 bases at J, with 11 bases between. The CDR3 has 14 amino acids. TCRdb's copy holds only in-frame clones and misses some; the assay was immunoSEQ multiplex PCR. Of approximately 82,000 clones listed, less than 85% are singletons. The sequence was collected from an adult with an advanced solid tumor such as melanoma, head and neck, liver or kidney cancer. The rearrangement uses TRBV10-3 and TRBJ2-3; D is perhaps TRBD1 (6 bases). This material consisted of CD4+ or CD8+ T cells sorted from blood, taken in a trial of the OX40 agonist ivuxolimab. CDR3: CAISEAGAGDTQYF. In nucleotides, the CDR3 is TGTGCCATCAGTGAGGCAGGGGCGGGAGATACGCAGTATTTT.